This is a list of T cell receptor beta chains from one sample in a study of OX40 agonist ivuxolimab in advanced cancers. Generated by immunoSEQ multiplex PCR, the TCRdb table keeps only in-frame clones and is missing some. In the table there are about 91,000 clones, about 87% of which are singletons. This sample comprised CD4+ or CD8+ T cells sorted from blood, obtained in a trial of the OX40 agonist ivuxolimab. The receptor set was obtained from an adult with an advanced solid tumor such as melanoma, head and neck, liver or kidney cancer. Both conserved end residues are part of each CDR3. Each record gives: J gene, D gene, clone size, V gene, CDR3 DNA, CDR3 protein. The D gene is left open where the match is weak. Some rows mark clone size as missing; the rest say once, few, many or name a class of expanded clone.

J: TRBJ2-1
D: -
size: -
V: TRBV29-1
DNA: TGCAGCGTGGATGCGGGCGGATACAATGAGCAGTTCTTC
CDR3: CSVDAGGYNEQFF

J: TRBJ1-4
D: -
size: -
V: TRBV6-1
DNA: TGTGCCAGCATGAAAGCTGCAACTAATGAAAAACTGTTTTTT
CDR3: CASMKAATNEKLFF

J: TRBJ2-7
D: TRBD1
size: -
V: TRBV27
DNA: TGTGCCAGCAGCTTGGGACAGGGGGGAGCCGCGCAGTACTTC
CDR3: CASSLGQGGAAQYF

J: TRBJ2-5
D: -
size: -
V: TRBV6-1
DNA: TGTGCCAGCAGTGAAGGAGGGTTGATAGGGGGAGAGACCCAGTACTTC
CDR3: CASSEGGLIGGETQYF

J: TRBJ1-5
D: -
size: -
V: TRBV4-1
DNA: TGCGCCAGCAGCCAAGATCAGGGCAGGGTAAGTCATCAGCCCCAGCATTTT
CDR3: CASSQDQGRVSHQPQHF

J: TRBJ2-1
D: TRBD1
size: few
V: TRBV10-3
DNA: TGTGCCATCAGTGCGGCCGGGACAGCTTACAATGAGCAGTTCTTC
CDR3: CAISAAGTAYNEQFF

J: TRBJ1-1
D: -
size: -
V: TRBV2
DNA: TGTGCCAGCAGTGAACAACTCCTTCCGTACGAAGCTTTCTTT
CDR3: CASSEQLLPYEAFF

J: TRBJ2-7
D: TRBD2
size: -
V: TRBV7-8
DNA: TGTGCCAGCAGCATATTGGGACTAGCGGACTACGAGCAGTACTTC
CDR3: CASSILGLADYEQYF

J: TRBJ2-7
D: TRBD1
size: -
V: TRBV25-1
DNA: TGTGCCAGCAGTGACTCAGGGACAGGAAAAGCCTACGAGCAGTACTTC
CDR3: CASSDSGTGKAYEQYF

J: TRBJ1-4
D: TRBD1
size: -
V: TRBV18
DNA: TGTGCCAGCTTTGGACAGGGACCAACTAATGAAAAACTGTTTTTT
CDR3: CASFGQGPTNEKLFF

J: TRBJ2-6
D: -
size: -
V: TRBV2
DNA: TGTGCCAGCGGTCCTGGGGCCAACGTCCTGACTTTC
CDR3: CASGPGANVLTF

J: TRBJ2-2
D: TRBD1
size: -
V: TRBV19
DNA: TGTGCCAGTAGTCCTGGGACAGCCTATTCCACCGGGGAGCTGTTTTTT
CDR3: CASSPGTAYSTGELFF

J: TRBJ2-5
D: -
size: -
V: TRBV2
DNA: TGTGCCAGCCGTCAGGGATACCAAGAGACCCAGTACTTC
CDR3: CASRQGYQETQYF

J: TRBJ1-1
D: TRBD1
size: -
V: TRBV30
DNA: TGTGCCTGGACGGTCGGGACAGGGATGGACACTGAAGCTTTCTTT
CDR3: CAWTVGTGMDTEAFF

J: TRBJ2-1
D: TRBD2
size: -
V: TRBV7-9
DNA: TGTGCCAGCAGCCCTAGGACTAGCGGGAGTAGTGAGCAGTTCTTC
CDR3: CASSPRTSGSSEQFF

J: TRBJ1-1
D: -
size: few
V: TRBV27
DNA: TGTGCCAGCAGTTTTAATATAAAGCTGAACACTGAAGCTTTCTTT
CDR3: CASSFNIKLNTEAFF

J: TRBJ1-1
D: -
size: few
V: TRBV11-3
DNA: TGTGCCAGCAGCTTGGAAACAGGGAGGGGAGCTTTCTTT
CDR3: CASSLETGRGAFF

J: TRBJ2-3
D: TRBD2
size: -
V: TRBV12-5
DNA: TGTGCTAGTATGTCTGCGGGAGGGCCAGGTACGCAGTATTTT
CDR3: CASMSAGGPGTQYF

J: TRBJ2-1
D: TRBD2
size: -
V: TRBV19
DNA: TGTGCCAGTAGTATTTTAGCGGGAGCAACCGGTGAGCAGTTCTTC
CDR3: CASSILAGATGEQFF

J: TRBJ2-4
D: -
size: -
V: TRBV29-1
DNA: TGCAGCGTTCCCTCTACAGGGGCCAAAAACATTCAGTACTTC
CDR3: CSVPSTGAKNIQYF

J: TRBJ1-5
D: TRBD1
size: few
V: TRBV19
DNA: TGTGCCAGTAGTATCCCGACAGGGGGCGCACATCAGCCCCAGCATTTT
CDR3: CASSIPTGGAHQPQHF

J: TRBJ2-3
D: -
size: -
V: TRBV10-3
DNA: TGTGCCATCAGTGATCTGGGAGATACGCAGTATTTT
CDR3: CAISDLGDTQYF

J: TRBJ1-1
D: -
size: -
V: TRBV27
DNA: TGTGCCAGCAGAACTCAACCAGGGAACACTGAAGCTTTCTTT
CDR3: CASRTQPGNTEAFF

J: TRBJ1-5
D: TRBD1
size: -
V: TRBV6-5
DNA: TGTGCCAGCAGATCTACAGGGGCGGGCGATCAGCCCCAGCATTTT
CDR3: CASRSTGAGDQPQHF

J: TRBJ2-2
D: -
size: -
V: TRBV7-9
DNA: TGTGCCAGCAGCTTAGTGGTAGGAACGAACACCGGGGAGCTGTTTTTT
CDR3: CASSLVVGTNTGELFF

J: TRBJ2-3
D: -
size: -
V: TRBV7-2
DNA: TGTGCCAGCAGCTTAAGGCCAGATACGCAGTATTTT
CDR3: CASSLRPDTQYF